This TCR beta chain emerged from a study of shared clonotypes between healthy human individuals. This table comes from immunoSEQ multiplex PCR, and its TCRdb copy is limited to in-frame clones, with some not included. This sample has approximately 1.5 million clones, with approximately 98% found just once. Germline V CDR1 and CDR2: LNHDA, SQIVND (reference sequence). Between the trimmed V and J ends, which lost 6 bases and 6 bases, there was a span of 6 bases. The CDR3 sequence is 11 residues long. This chain connects TRBV19 to TRBJ2-1; D gene uncertain. The sequence came from a young man in good health. Material for sequencing was naive CD4+ T cells sorted from blood. The subset here: CD45RA+ positively selected. Here the CDR3 DNA reads TGTGCCAGTAGCACACGCAATGAGCAGTTCTTC. This sequence encodes CASSTRNEQFF.